Reported below is one T cell receptor (beta chain). Its antigen is unknown. Method: immunoSEQ multiplex PCR; TCRdb's copy keeps in-frame clones and lacks some. This table holds about 170,000 clones, 89% found once. This record belongs to a study of cytomegalovirus exposure and HLA in healthy donors. Among the roughly 120 subjects of the validation cohort, separate from the approximately 660-subject first cohort, were the donors. Whole-study findings and limits: Most TCR sequences were uncommon, yet certain public TCRs appeared in many donors. Confirmation was obtained in vitro that a few CMV-associated chains are specific for CMV antigens.

Trimming shortened V by 4 bases and J by 5 bases, and 12 bases separated the two germline ends. CDR1 is LGHNA, CDR2 YNFKEQ, per germline. The CDR3 sequence is 14 residues long. The receptor was derived from a man between 18 and 29 years old in good health and CMV-seropositive. Sequencing input: PBMCs. The V gene is TRBV4-2, the J gene TRBJ2-1; D remains ambiguous. The CDR3, as DNA: TGTGCCAGCAGCCGTCTAGGAAATGACAATGAGCAGTTCTTC. This codes for CASSRLGNDNEQFF.